The 16 T cell receptor beta chains below were found in one sample sequenced in a study of graft-versus-host responses after intestinal transplantation. The repertoire was sequenced with immunoSEQ multiplex PCR; TCRdb's copy has only in-frame clones and lacks some. The sample shows about 8,600 clones, around 29% of them seen only once. Source: alloreactive CD4+ T cells from a mixed lymphocyte reaction culture, taken before intestinal transplant. Subset of the sample: CFSE-low proliferating T cells sorted from approximately 6-day pre-transplant mixed lymphocyte reaction (GvH or HvG direction). Receptor source: a human patient who received an intestinal transplant.

This clone was picked up a small number of times. The chain uses TRBV6-5 and TRBJ2-7; TRBD2 agrees at 9 bases. CDR3 length: 14 residues. CDR1 is MNHEY and CDR2 is SVGAGI in the germline V gene. Trimming removed 6 bases from V and 1 base from J; junction bases left unmatched: 4. In DNA form, the CDR3 reads TGTGCCAGCAGCCGCCTAGCGGGGTCCTACGAGCAGTACTTC. Translation gives CASSRLAGSYEQYF.

The rearrangement joins TRBV6-5 to TRBJ1-2; 9 bases agree with TRBD1. Trimming cost V 10 bases and J 7 bases; bases outside gene matches: 13. The CDR3 covers 14 residues. CDR1 MNHEY and CDR2 SVGAGI come from the germline V gene. The DNA of the CDR3 is TGTGCCACCGGGACAGGGCGCGCCGGTGGTGGCTACACCTTC. It specifies CATGTGRAGGGYTF.

Only a few counts were recorded for this clone. V gene TRBV18 combines with J gene TRBJ2-7; D may be TRBD1 (6 bases). The germline V and J ends were trimmed by 1 base and 7 bases, with 17 bases remaining between them. The CDR3 covers 15 residues. CDR1 is KGHSH, CDR2 LQKENI, per germline. In nucleotides, the CDR3 is TGTGCCAGCTCACCACAAGGACAGCTCCTCGGGGAGCAGTACTTC. It specifies CASSPQGQLLGEQYF.

The chain recombines TRBV6-5 with TRBJ2-7; the match to TRBD2 covers 7 bases. The CDR3 totals 13 residues. Per the germline V gene, CDR1 is MNHEY and CDR2 is SVGAGI. V lost 5 bases to trimming and J lost 2 bases; unmatched junction nucleotides: 3. The DNA of the CDR3 is TGTGCCAGCAGTGTGGGACTAACCTACGAGCAGTACTTC. Amino acid sequence: CASSVGLTYEQYF.

This clone was detected a few times. V and J are TRBV11-1 and TRBJ2-7; D remains ambiguous. The CDR3 loop spans 11 amino acids. V lost 6 bases and J 3 bases, leaving 6 bases between the germline ends. Germline V gene lookup returns CDR1 SGHAT and CDR2 FQDESV (reference sequence). DNA of the CDR3: TGTGCCAGCAGTGCGCTCTACGAGCAGTACTTC. This translates into CASSALYEQYF.

The J gene is TRBJ1-4, the V gene TRBV6-6; 8 nucleotides match TRBD1. The CDR3 extends over 14 amino acids. V dropped 4 bases and J dropped 8; count of bases not matched to a gene: 6. Germline CDR1 is MNHNY and CDR2 is SVGAGI (reference sequence). The CDR3 bases are TGTGCCAGCAGTTTCAGGGGGCCAGGGGAAAAACTGTTTTTT. It is translated as CASSFRGPGEKLFF.

In its sample, this clone was seen a few times. This sequence joins TRBV9 and TRBJ2-3; D gene unclear. Trimming cost V 0 bases and J 4 bases, with 6 bases left between them. CDR1 and CDR2 from the germline V gene are SGDLS and YYNGEE. This CDR3 is 13 amino acids long. The CDR3 loop reads CASSVVRADTQYF. The CDR3 DNA is TGTGCCAGCAGCGTAGTCCGGGCAGATACGCAGTATTTT.

This chain uses TRBV10-3 with TRBJ1-5; perhaps TRBD1 as D (5 bases). Germline lookup yields CDR1 ENHRY and CDR2 SYGVKD. There are 13 residues in the CDR3. Trimming stripped 6 bases from V and 5 bases from J, with 11 bases between. CDR3 residues: CAISRDSDQPQHF. The CDR3 DNA sequence: TGTGCCATCAGCAGGGACTCTGATCAGCCCCAGCATTTT.

The J gene is TRBJ2-7, the V gene TRBV6-1; 11 bases agree with TRBD1. Germline CDR1 reads MNHNS; CDR2 reads SASEGT. CDR3 size: 15 residues. V trimming: 7 bases; J trimming: 5 bases; junction bases outside the gene matches: 10. Here the CDR3 DNA reads TGTGCCAGCAAGGACAGGGGGCGGACGATGAACGAGCAGTACTTC. This codes for CASKDRGRTMNEQYF.

The chain has TRBV6-5 and TRBJ1-5; no clear D. The CDR3 has 15 residues. Trimming stripped 4 bases from V and 5 bases from J, with 15 bases between. CDR1 is MNHEY, CDR2 SVGAGI, per germline. The CDR3 region is CASSLYGVADQPQHF. DNA for the CDR3: TGTGCCAGCAGTTTATACGGGGTAGCAGATCAGCCCCAGCATTTT.

V and J are TRBV7-8 and TRBJ2-1; D perhaps matches TRBD1 (6 bases). The CDR3 spans 15 residues. Germline CDR1 and CDR2: SGHVS and FQNEAQ. Trimming shortened V by 4 bases and J by 4 bases, and 14 bases separated the two germline ends. In nucleotides, the CDR3 is TGTGCCAGCAGCTCAGCCGGGACACAGTACAATGAGCAGTTCTTC. Its translation is CASSSAGTQYNEQFF.

The chain couples TRBV27 to TRBJ2-7; 11 bases map to TRBD1. Trimming at V came to 3 bases and at J to 9 bases, leaving 7 bases not matched to a gene. The germline CDR1 and CDR2 sequences are MNHEY and SMNVEV (reference sequence). The CDR3 is 14 residues long. CDR3 in DNA: TGTGCCAGCAGTTTCCGGGACAGGGGGGTAGGGCAGTACTTC. Amino acids: CASSFRDRGVGQYF.

This clone ranks as medium-sized (0.01 to 0.1%). The chain carries TRBV7-9 and TRBJ1-4, with D tentatively TRBD1 (5 bases). V gave up 1 base and J gave up 7 bases, with 13 bases separating them. The CDR3 has 15 residues. Germline values: CDR1 SEHNR, CDR2 FQNEAQ (reference sequence). CDR3 sequence (DNA): TGTGCCAGCAGCTTAGAATACAGGCTGGGTGAAAAACTGTTTTTT. This translates into CASSLEYRLGEKLFF.

The genes are TRBV7-8 and TRBJ2-5; the match to TRBD2 covers 8 bases. The CDR3 covers 16 residues. V was pared by 1 base and J by 1 base, with 5 bases of the junction left unmatched. Per the germline V gene, CDR1 is SGHVS and CDR2 is FQNEAQ. The CDR3 DNA is TGTGCCAGCAGCTTAGAAGTGCGGGGGGTCCAAGAGACCCAGTACTTC. This translates into CASSLEVRGVQETQYF.

The sample holds a few counts of this clone. The rearrangement uses TRBV18 and TRBJ2-3; perhaps TRBD2 as D (6 bases). Germline V lookup: CDR1 KGHSH, CDR2 LQKENI. This CDR3 contains 16 residues. V lost 0 bases and J 4 bases, leaving 14 bases between the germline ends. CDR3 protein: CASSPPLWPGADTQYF. CDR3 nucleotides: TGTGCCAGCTCACCACCTTTGTGGCCGGGAGCAGATACGCAGTATTTT. Supplemented by reference TRBV18 and TRBJ2-3, the full variable domain reads NAGVMQNPRHLVRRRGQEARLRCSPMKGHSHVYWYRQLPEEGLKFMVYLQKENIIDESGMPKERFSAEFPKEGPSILRIQQVVRGDSAAYFCASSPPLWPGADTQYFGPGTRLTVL.

A note on this clone: Compared with germline, one end of the junction differs, possibly owing to a read error. The J gene is TRBJ2-7, the V gene TRBV2; TRBD1 might be the D (6 bases). Germline CDR1 reads SNHLY; CDR2 reads FYNNEI. This CDR3 has 13 amino acids. The CDR3 loop reads CASRLSQGPTVNF. The CDR3 DNA sequence: TGTGCCAGCAGGCTGTCACAGGGCCCTACGGTAAACTTC.